A selection of T cell receptor beta chains follows, all from one sample in a study of T-cell memory formation after mild COVID-19. TCRdb processed the 5' RACE reads anew with MiXCR; each CDR3 protein has one entry. The data hold roughly 150,000 distinct CDR3 sequences, with about 14% observed a single time. Source material: PBMCs or a T cell subset sorted from them (not recorded which). These receptors all come from an adult woman who had mild COVID-19 (a few samples of this study predate the infection). Cell type and time point are not known. Each CDR3 is given with its conserved first and last residue. The order of the fields is V gene, CDR3 length, D gene, J gene, clone size, CDR3 DNA, CDR3 protein. D genes are given only for firm matches. Size is stated for part of the rows, as once, few or many counts, or as a class when the clone is expanded.

TRBV12-3/TRBV12-4,16,TRBD2,TRBJ2-7,few,TGTGCCAGCAGTCCCCAAGGGACTAGCGGGAGATACGAGCAGTACTTC,CASSPQGTSGRYEQYF
TRBV7-6,14,.,TRBJ2-1,.,TGTGCCAGCAGCCTAGCAGCTTCAAGCGATGAGCAGTTCTTC,CASSLAASSDEQFF
TRBV6-5,15,.,TRBJ1-1,.,TGTGCCAGCAGTTACGAGGCGAGGGTGGGCACTGAAGCTTTCTTT,CASSYEARVGTEAFF
TRBV12-3/TRBV12-4,14,TRBD2,TRBJ2-7,few,TGTGCCAGCAGTGCGGTCGGACTAGCGGCCGGGCAGTACTTC,CASSAVGLAAGQYF
TRBV5-1,13,.,TRBJ1-4,few,TGCGCCAGCAGCTTGGATGGCGGGACGAAACTGTTTTTT,CASSLDGGTKLFF
TRBV30,14,.,TRBJ2-7,few,TGTGCCTGGAGTTTTGGACTACCGAACTACGAGCAGTACTTC,CAWSFGLPNYEQYF
TRBV11-1,16,.,TRBJ2-1,.,TGTGCCAGCAGCTTAGCGCGAAGCGGTTCCTACAATGAGCAGTTCTTC,CASSLARSGSYNEQFF
TRBV7-9,14,.,TRBJ1-4,few,TGTGCCAGCAGCCATACCGGTCCTGGAGAAAAACTGTTTTTT,CASSHTGPGEKLFF
TRBV9,20,.,TRBJ2-1,few,TGTGCCAGCAGCGTAGGGAGAGGTATGCTATCGGTCCCCTCCTACAATGAGCAGTTCTTC,CASSVGRGMLSVPSYNEQFF
TRBV12-3/TRBV12-4,14,.,TRBJ2-2,.,TGTGCCAGCAGTTTAGGGGCCCACACCGGGGAGCTGTTTTTT,CASSLGAHTGELFF
TRBV5-5,18,.,TRBJ1-1,few,TGTGCCAGCAGCTTAGATTTGACCACTCGGAAGAAATTTACTGAAGCTTTCTTT,CASSLDLTTRKKFTEAFF
TRBV7-6,13,.,TRBJ2-3,.,TGTGCCAGCAGACCATCTAGCACAGATACGCAGTATTTT,CASRPSSTDTQYF
TRBV7-9,11,.,TRBJ2-7,few,TGTGCCAGCAGAGTGGGCTACGAGCAGTACTTC,CASRVGYEQYF
TRBV5-6,12,.,TRBJ1-1,.,TGTGCCAGCAGCGACCAAACAGGGGAAGCTTTCTTT,CASSDQTGEAFF
TRBV12-3/TRBV12-4,12,TRBD2,TRBJ2-1,many,TGTGCCAGCAGTCCGACTAGCGCGCGTTTATTCTTC,CASSPTSARLFF
TRBV5-1,20,TRBD1,TRBJ1-6,.,TGCGCCAGCAGTCCGGGACAGGGTCCTTCTCTGAGCTCCTATAATTCACCCCTCCACTTT,CASSPGQGPSLSSYNSPLHF
TRBV5-1,14,TRBD1,TRBJ2-1,few,TGCGCCAGCAGCGCCGGACAGGGGACCAATGAGCAGTTCTTC,CASSAGQGTNEQFF
TRBV4-2,17,TRBD1,TRBJ1-6,many,TGTGCCAGCAGCCGAACGATCGGGACAGGGTCGAATTCACCCCTCCACTTT,CASSRTIGTGSNSPLHF
TRBV11-2,16,TRBD2,TRBJ2-1,.,TGTGCCAGCAGCCCTCCGGGACTAGCGGGACACAATGAGCAGTTCTTC,CASSPPGLAGHNEQFF
TRBV6-2/TRBV6-3,14,.,TRBJ1-2,.,TGTGCCAGCAGTCTACAGGGTTCACCTTATGGCTACACCTTC,CASSLQGSPYGYTF
TRBV24-1,12,.,TRBJ2-1,many,TGTGCCACCGCGGGGGCTTACAATGAGCAGTTCTTC,CATAGAYNEQFF
TRBV5-1,15,.,TRBJ1-2,few,TGCGCCAGCATCCTCGGGACCGAGACTAACTATGGCTACACCTTC,CASILGTETNYGYTF
TRBV12-3/TRBV12-4,13,.,TRBJ2-1,few,TGTGCCAGCAGTTTAGTCGAGTCCGGAGGGCAGTTCTTC,CASSLVESGGQFF
TRBV19,15,.,TRBJ1-1,few,TGTGCCGCCGCTGCCCGGGGCTTTGGTGGCACTGAAGCTTTCTTT,CAAAARGFGGTEAFF
TRBV5-1,14,.,TRBJ2-7,many,TGCGCCAGCAGCTCCGGGACGGCCACCTACGAGCAGTACTTC,CASSSGTATYEQYF
TRBV6-6,15,.,TRBJ2-5,few,TGTGCCAGCAGCCGTTCGGGGGGCCTTGGAGAGACCCAGTACTTC,CASSRSGGLGETQYF
TRBV5-1,13,.,TRBJ1-2,many,TGCGCCAGCAGCTTGGGGACAGCCTATGGCTACACCTTC,CASSLGTAYGYTF
TRBV4-1,18,.,TRBJ2-4,few,TGCGCCAGCAGCCAAGGGGGCCGAGTAGCCGTAGCCAAAAACATTCAGTACTTC,CASSQGGRVAVAKNIQYF
TRBV7-3,14,TRBD2,TRBJ2-1,.,TGTGCCAGCAGCTTTGGGAGGGAGAACAATGAGCAGTTCTTC,CASSFGRENNEQFF
TRBV7-9,13,.,TRBJ1-5,few,TGTGCCAGCAGCTTAGCGGTAACTGGTCCCCAGCATTTT,CASSLAVTGPQHF
TRBV11-3,21,.,TRBJ2-3,.,TGTGCCAGCAGCTCGTCACTGCAACAATTCGTGCCAGGGGGGACCACAGATACGCAGTATTTT,CASSSSLQQFVPGGTTDTQYF
TRBV5-1,13,.,TRBJ2-5,few,TGCGCCAGCAGCCGGGCGGTGCAAGAGACCCAGTACTTC,CASSRAVQETQYF
TRBV4-2,14,.,TRBJ2-7,.,TGTGCCAGCAGCCAAAGTAGTGCCTCCTACGAGCAGTACTTC,CASSQSSASYEQYF
TRBV5-1,15,.,TRBJ2-2,few,TGCGCCAGCAGTACAGGGTCCGCGAACACCGGGGAGCTGTTTTTT,CASSTGSANTGELFF
TRBV9,16,.,TRBJ2-7,.,TGTGCCAGCAGCGTTCCGGAGGTAACTTATCCCTACGAGCAGTACTTC,CASSVPEVTYPYEQYF
TRBV24-1,14,.,TRBJ1-1,.,TGTGCCACGCAAAGTTGGGGGACCGAGGCTGAAGCTTTCTTT,CATQSWGTEAEAFF
TRBV7-9,14,.,TRBJ2-3,once,TGTGCCAGCAGCTTAGTCACCGGGACAGATACGCAGTATTTT,CASSLVTGTDTQYF
TRBV7-7,12,.,TRBJ2-7,.,TGTGCCAGCAGCCACCCAGGTGGCGAGCAGTACTTC,CASSHPGGEQYF
TRBV5-5,16,TRBD1,TRBJ1-5,few,TGTGCCAGCAGTAATGCACAGGGGGCTTTAAATCAGCCCCAGCATTTT,CASSNAQGALNQPQHF
TRBV18,14,.,TRBJ2-7,few,TGTGCCAGCTCACCGAGGGCAGGGGACTACGAGCAGTACTTC,CASSPRAGDYEQYF
TRBV7-2,16,.,TRBJ2-7,few,TGTGCCAGCAGCCCTAAGAAACGGGGGACTCCCTACGAGCAGTACTTC,CASSPKKRGTPYEQYF
TRBV7-2,15,.,TRBJ2-7,few,TGTGCCAGCAGCTTAGCGAGAGACAGTCTGTACGAGCAGTACTTC,CASSLARDSLYEQYF
TRBV15,15,.,TRBJ2-7,.,TGTGCCACCAGCAGAGAACGTGCAGGGGCATACGAGCAGTACTTC,CATSRERAGAYEQYF
TRBV21-1,19,.,TRBJ1-2,few,TGTGCCAGCAGCAAAAAGACCGGCCACCTCGACAGGAAGGGGTATGGCTACACCTTC,CASSKKTGHLDRKGYGYTF
TRBV4-2,16,.,TRBJ2-4,.,TGTGCCAGCAGCCAAGGGAGGCGCGCAGCCAAAAACATTCAGTACTTC,CASSQGRRAAKNIQYF
TRBV5-1,14,.,TRBJ1-2,.,TGCGCCAGCAGCTTGGCTCAGGGTTTCGATGGCTACACCTTC,CASSLAQGFDGYTF
TRBV15,14,.,TRBJ2-7,.,TGTGCCACCAGCAGAGTGAGGGAACCATACGAGCAGTACTTC,CATSRVREPYEQYF
TRBV27,11,.,TRBJ2-5,.,TGTGCCAGCAGTTTTGCCGAGACCCAGTACTTC,CASSFAETQYF
TRBV30,12,.,TRBJ2-1,medium-sized,TGTGCCTGGAATGTAGGGGTCGATGAGCAGTTCTTC,CAWNVGVDEQFF
TRBV28,11,.,TRBJ2-7,many,TGTGCCAGCAGTGCCCCCCACGAGCAGTACTTC,CASSAPHEQYF
TRBV12-3/TRBV12-4,13,.,TRBJ1-5,few,TGTGCCAGCAGTTTAGCGACCAATCAGCCCCAGCATTTT,CASSLATNQPQHF
TRBV20-1,14,TRBD2,TRBJ2-7,.,TGCAGTGCCCCCCCACAGCGGGGGTCCTACGAGCAGTACTTC,CSAPPQRGSYEQYF
TRBV12-5,15,TRBD2,TRBJ2-3,few,TGTGCTAGTGGTTTGGTAGCGGGAGGTCGAAATACGCAGTATTTT,CASGLVAGGRNTQYF